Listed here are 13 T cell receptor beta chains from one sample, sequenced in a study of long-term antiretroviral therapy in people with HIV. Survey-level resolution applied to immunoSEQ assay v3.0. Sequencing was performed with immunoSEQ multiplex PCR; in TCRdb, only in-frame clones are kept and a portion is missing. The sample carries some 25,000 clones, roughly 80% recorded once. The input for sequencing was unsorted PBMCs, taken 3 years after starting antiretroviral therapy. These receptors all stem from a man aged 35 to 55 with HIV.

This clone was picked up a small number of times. DNA for the CDR3: TGTGCCAGTAGTATAGGGACAAACTTAGAAGCTTTCTTT. Translating it yields CASSIGTNLEAFF. The genes are TRBV19 and TRBJ1-1; the D gene is possibly TRBD1 (5 bases). Trimming shortened V by 1 base and J by 8 bases, and 11 bases separated the two germline ends. The CDR3 has 13 amino acids. Per the germline V gene, CDR1 is LNHDA and CDR2 is SQIVND (reference sequence).

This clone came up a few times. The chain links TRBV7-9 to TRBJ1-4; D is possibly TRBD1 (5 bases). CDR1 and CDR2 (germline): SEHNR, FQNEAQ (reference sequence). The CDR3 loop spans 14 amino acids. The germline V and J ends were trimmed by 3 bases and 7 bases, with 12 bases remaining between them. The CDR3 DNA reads TGTGCCAGCAGCTTTCTGCAGGGTGCTGAAAAACTGTTTTTT. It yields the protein CASSFLQGAEKLFF.

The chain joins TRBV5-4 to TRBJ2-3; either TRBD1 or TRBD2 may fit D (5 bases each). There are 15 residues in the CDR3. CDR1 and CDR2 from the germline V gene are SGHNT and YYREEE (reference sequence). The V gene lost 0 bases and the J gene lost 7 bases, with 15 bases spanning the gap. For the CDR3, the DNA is TGTGCCAGCAGCTTGGCTGGGGGAGACGGGTATACGCAGTATTTT. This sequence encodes CASSLAGGDGYTQYF.

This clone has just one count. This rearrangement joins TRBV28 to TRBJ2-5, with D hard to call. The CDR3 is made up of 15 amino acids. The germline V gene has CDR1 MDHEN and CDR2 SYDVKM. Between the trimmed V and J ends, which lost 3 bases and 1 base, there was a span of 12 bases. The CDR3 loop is CASSFSGSFQETQYF. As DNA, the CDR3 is TGTGCCAGCAGTTTCTCGGGCAGCTTCCAAGAGACCCAGTACTTC.

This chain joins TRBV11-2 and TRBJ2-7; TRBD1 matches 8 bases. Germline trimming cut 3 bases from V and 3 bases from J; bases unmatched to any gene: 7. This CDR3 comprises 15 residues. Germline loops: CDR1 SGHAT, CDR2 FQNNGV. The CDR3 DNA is TGTGCCAGCAGCTTCGGACAGGGATTCATCTACGAGCAGTACTTC. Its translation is CASSFGQGFIYEQYF. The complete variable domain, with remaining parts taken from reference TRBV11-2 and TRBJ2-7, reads EAGVAQSPRYKIIEKRQSVAFWCNPISGHATLYWYQQILGQGPKLLIQFQNNGVVDDSQLPKDRFSAERLKGVDSTLKIQPAKLEDSAVYLCASSFGQGFIYEQYFGPGTRLTVT.

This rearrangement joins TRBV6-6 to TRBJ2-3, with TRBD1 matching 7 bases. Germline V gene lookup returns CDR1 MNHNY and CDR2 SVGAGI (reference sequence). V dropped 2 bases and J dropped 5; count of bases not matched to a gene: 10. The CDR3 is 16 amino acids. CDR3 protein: CASSYLQGTEVDTQYF. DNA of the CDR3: TGTGCCAGCAGTTACCTACAGGGGACGGAGGTAGATACGCAGTATTTT.

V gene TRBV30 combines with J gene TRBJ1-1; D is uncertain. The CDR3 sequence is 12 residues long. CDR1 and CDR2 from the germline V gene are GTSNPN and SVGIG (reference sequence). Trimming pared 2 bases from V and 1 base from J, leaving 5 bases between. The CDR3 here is CAWSNPNTEAFF. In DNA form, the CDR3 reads TGTGCCTGGAGTAACCCGAACACTGAAGCTTTCTTT.

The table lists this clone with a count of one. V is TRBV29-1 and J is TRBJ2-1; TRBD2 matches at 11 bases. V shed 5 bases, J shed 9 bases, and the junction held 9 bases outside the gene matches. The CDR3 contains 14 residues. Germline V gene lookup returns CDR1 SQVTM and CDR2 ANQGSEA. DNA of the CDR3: TGCAGCGTTACTAGCGGGAGTTACGCAAGTGAGCAGTTCTTC. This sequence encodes CSVTSGSYASEQFF.

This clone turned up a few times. This CDR3 is CAISWTGGDGYTF. The CDR3, as DNA: TGTGCCATCAGTTGGACAGGGGGCGATGGCTACACCTTC. The chain links TRBV10-3 to TRBJ1-2; TRBD1 matches at 11 bases. Germline V gene lookup returns CDR1 ENHRY and CDR2 SYGVKD. The length of the CDR3 is 13 residues. The junction had 2 bases not matched to a gene; V was cut back by 5 bases and J by 6 bases.

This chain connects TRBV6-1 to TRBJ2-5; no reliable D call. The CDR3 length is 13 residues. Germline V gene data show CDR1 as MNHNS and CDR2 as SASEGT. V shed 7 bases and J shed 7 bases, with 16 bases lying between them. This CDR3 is CASIPKQEATQYF. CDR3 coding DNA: TGTGCCAGCATACCTAAGCAGGAAGCGACCCAGTACTTC.

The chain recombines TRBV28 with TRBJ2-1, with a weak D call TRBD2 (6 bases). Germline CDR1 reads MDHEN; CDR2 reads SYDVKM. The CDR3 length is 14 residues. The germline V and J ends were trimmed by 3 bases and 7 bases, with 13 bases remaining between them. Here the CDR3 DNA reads TGTGCCAGCAGTTTGGGCCTAGCGTGGAATGAGCAGTTCTTC. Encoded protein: CASSLGLAWNEQFF.

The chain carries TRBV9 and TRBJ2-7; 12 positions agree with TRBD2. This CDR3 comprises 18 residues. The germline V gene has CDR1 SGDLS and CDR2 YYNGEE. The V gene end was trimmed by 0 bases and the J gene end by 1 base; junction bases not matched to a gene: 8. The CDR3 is CASSVGIPGLAGSYEQYF. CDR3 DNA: TGTGCCAGCAGCGTAGGAATTCCTGGACTAGCGGGATCCTACGAGCAGTACTTC.

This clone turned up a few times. CDR3 residues: CASRRAGGSTGELFF. The CDR3, as DNA: TGTGCCAGCAGAAGAGCGGGGGGCAGCACCGGGGAGCTGTTTTTT. V gene TRBV6-1 combines with J gene TRBJ2-2, with 9 bases lining up with TRBD2. V lost 6 bases to trimming and J lost 4 bases; unmatched junction nucleotides: 6. Germline assignment: CDR1 MNHNS and CDR2 SASEGT. The CDR3 has 15 residues.